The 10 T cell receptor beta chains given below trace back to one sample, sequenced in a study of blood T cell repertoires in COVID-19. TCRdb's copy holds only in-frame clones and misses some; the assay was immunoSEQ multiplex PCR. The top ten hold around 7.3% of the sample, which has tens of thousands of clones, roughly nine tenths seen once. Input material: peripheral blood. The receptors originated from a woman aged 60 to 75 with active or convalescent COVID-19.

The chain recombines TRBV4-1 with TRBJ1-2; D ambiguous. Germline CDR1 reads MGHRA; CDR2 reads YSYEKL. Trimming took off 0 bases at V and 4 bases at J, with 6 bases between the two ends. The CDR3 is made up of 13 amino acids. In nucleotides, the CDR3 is TGCGCCAGCAGCCAAGAATCAGGCTATGGCTACACCTTC. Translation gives CASSQESGYGYTF.

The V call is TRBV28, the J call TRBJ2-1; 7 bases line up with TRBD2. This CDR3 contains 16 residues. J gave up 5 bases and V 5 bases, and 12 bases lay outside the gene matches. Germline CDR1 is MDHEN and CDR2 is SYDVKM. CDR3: CASSPTSEIPHNEQFF. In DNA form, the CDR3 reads TGTGCCAGCAGTCCCACTAGCGAAATCCCCCACAATGAGCAGTTCTTC.

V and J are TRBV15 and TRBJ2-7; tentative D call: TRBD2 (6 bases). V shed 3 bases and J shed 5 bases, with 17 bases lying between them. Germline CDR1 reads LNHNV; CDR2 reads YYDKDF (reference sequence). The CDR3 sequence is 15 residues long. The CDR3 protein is CATSREGNRFHEQYF. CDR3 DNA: TGTGCCACCAGCAGGGAGGGGAACAGGTTCCACGAGCAGTACTTC. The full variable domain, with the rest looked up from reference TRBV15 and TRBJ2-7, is DAMVIQNPRYQVTQFGKPVTLSCSQTLNHNVMYWYQQKSSQAPKLLFHYYDKDFNNEADTPDNFQSRRPNTSFCFLDIRSPGLGDTAMYLCATSREGNRFHEQYFGPGTRLTVT.

CDR3 nucleotide sequence: TGCGCCAGCAGCTTGGACAGGATCTCTGGGGCCAACGTCCTGACTTTC. As protein: CASSLDRISGANVLTF. The chain couples TRBV5-1 to TRBJ2-6, with a tentative D call TRBD1 (5 bases). The CDR3 is made up of 16 amino acids. Between the trimmed V and J ends, which lost 0 bases and 0 bases, there was a span of 7 bases. CDR1 and CDR2 (germline): SGHRS, YFSETQ.

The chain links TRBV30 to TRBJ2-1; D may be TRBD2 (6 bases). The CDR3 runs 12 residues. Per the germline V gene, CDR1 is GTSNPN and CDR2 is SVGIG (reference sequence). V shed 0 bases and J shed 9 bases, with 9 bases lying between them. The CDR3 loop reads CAWSVAGPEQFF. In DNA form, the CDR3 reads TGTGCCTGGAGTGTAGCGGGCCCTGAGCAGTTCTTC.

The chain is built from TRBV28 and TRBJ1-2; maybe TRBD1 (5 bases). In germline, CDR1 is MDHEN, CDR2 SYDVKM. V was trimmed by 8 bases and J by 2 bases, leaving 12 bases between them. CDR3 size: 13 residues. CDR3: CASETATNYGYTF. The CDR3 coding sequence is TGTGCCAGCGAGACAGCAACGAACTATGGCTACACCTTC.

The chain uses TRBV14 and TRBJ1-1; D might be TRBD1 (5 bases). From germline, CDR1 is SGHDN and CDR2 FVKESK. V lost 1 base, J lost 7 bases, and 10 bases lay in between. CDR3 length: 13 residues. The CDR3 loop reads CASSQVRGYEAFF. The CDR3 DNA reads TGTGCCAGCAGCCAAGTGCGGGGGTATGAAGCTTTCTTT.

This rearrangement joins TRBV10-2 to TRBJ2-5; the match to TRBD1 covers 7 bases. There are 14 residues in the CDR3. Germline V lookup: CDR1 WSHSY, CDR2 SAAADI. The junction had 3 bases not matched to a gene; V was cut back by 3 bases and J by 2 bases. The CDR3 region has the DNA TGCGCCAGCAGTGAATCGGGACAGCAAGAGACCCAGTACTTC. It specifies CASSESGQQETQYF.

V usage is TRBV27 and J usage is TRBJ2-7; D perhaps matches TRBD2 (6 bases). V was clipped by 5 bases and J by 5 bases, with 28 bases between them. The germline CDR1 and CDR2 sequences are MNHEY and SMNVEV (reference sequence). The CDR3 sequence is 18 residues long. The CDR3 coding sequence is TGTGCCAGCAGTATTAGGGCGTCGGCGGGACTCTTGGGCGACGAGCAGTACTTC. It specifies CASSIRASAGLLGDEQYF.

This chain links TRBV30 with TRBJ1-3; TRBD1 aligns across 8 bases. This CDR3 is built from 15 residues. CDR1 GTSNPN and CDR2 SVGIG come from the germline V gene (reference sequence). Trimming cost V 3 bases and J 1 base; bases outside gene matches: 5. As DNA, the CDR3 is TGTGCCTGGAGCCGGACAGGGAGGTCTGGAAACACCATATATTTT. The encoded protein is CAWSRTGRSGNTIYF.